This T cell receptor beta chain was found in a study of cytomegalovirus exposure and HLA in healthy donors. On the study more broadly: Across more than 350 genotyped donors, approximately 80% landed in the Caucasian-associated ancestry cluster.

The PCR employed 60 Vbeta primers together with 13 Jbeta primers. Profiled with immunoSEQ multiplex PCR; TCRdb holds only in-frame clones, not every one. The profile covers 60,000 to 70,000 clones, with more than 80% appearing a single time and roughly 2.9% taken by the ten largest. CDR1 is MDHEN, CDR2 SYDVKM, per germline. The CDR3 is 12 residues long. Trimming shortened V by 6 bases and J by 8 bases, and 13 bases separated the two germline ends. This clone was observed a single time. The source of this sequence is a woman in her 30s in good health and CMV-seronegative. V is TRBV28 and J is TRBJ1-2; weak D call: TRBD1 (6 bases). Sequencing was performed on PBMCs. The chain's CDR3 is CASSLRGGGYTF. The CDR3 DNA reads TGTGCCAGCAGCCTCAGGGGTGGCGGCTACACCTTC.